This section outlines one T cell receptor beta chain sequence together with its context. This CDR3 has 13 residues. The germline V gene has CDR1 SGHNT and CDR2 YENEEA. The J segment lost 4 bases and the V segment lost 4 bases, leaving 4 bases of the junction unmatched. The entry originates in a study of control samples from healthy donors and cancer patients. Repertoires were generated with immunoSEQ multiplex PCR, while TCRdb's copy carries only in-frame clones and drops some. The sample has about 190,000 clones; roughly nine tenths are singletons. The sequenced sample was blood. The TCR sequence derives from a man younger than 40 in good health. The gene calls are TRBV11-3 and TRBJ2-7, with 7 positions matching TRBD1. This chain's CDR3 is CASSSGQTYEQYF. The CDR3 nucleotides are TGTGCCAGCAGCTCGGGACAGACTTACGAGCAGTACTTC.